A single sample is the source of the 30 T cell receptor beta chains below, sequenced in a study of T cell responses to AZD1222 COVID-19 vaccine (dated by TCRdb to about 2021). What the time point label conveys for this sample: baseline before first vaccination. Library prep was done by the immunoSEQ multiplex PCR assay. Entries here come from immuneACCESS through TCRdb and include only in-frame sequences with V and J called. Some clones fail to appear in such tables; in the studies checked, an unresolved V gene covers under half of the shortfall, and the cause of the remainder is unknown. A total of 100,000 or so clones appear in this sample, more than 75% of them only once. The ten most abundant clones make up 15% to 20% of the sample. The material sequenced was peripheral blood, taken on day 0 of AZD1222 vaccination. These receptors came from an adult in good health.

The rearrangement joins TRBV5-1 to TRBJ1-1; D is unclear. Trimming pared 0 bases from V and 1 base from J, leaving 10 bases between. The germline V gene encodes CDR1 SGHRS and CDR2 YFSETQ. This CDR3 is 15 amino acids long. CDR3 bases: TGCGCCAGCAGCTTGGTGGCCCAACCGAACACTGAAGCTTTCTTT. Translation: CASSLVAQPNTEAFF.

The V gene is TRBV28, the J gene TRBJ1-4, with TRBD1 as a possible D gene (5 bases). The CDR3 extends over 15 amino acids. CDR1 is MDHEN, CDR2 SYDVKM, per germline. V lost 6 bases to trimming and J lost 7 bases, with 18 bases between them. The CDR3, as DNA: TGTGCCAGCAGGCCTCCTCTGGGTGGGGGTGAAAAACTGTTTTTT. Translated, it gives CASRPPLGGGEKLFF.

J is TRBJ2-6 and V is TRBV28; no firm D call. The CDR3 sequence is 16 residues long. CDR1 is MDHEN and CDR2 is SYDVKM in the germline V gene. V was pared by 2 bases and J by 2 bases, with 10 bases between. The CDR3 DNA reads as TGTGCCAGCAGTTTAACCTCTGGGCCTGGGGCCAACGTCCTGACTTTC. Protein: CASSLTSGPGANVLTF.

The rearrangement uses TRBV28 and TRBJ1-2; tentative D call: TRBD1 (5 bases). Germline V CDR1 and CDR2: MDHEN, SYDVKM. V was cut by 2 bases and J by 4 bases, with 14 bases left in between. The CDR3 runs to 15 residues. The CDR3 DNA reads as TGTGCCAGCAGTTTACGCGGGGCTGGGCGCTATGGCTACACCTTC. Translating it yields CASSLRGAGRYGYTF.

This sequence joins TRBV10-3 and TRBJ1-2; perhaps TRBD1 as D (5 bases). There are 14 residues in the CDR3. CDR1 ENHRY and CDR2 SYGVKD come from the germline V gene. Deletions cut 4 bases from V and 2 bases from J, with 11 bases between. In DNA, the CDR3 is TGTGCCATCAGTGTACAGGATTACAACTATGGCTACACCTTC. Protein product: CAISVQDYNYGYTF.

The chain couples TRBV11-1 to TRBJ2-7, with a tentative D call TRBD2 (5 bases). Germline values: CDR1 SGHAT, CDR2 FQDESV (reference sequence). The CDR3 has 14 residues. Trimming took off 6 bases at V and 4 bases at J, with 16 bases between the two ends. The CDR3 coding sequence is TGTGCCAGCAGAAAGGAGGTTTTTCAGTACGAGCAGTACTTC. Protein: CASRKEVFQYEQYF.

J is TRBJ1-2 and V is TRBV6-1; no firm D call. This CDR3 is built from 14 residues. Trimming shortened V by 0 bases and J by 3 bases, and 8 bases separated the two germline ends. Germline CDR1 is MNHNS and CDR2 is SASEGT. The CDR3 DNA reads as TGTGCCAGCAGTGAAGCAAACCAGTACTATGGCTACACCTTC. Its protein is CASSEANQYYGYTF.

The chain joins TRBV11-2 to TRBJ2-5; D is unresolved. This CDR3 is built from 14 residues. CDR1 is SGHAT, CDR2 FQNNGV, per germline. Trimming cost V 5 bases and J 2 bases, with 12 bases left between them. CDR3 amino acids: CASSPQAAQETQYF. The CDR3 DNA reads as TGTGCCAGCAGCCCGCAGGCAGCACAAGAGACCCAGTACTTC.

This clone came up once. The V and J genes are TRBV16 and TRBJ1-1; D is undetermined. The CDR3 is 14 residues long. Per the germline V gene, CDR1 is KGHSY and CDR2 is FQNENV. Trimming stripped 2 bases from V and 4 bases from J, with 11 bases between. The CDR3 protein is CASSQDFGGTEAFF. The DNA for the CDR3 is TGTGCCAGCAGCCAAGATTTTGGTGGCACTGAAGCTTTCTTT.

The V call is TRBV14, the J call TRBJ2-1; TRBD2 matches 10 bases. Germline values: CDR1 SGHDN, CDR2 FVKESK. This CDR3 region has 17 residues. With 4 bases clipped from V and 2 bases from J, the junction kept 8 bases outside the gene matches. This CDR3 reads CASSPFQREGPYNEQFF. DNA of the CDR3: TGTGCCAGCAGCCCCTTCCAGCGGGAGGGCCCCTACAATGAGCAGTTCTTC.

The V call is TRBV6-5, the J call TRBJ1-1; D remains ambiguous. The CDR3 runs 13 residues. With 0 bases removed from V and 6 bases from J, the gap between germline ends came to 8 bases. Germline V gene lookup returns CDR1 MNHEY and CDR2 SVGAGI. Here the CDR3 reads CASSYSTKAEAFF. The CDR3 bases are TGTGCCAGCAGTTACTCGACGAAGGCTGAAGCTTTCTTT.

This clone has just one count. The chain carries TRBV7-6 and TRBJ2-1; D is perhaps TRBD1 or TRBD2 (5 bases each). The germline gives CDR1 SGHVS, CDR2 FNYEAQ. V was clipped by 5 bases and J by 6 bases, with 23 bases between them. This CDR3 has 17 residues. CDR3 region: CASSGPTRAQGFNEQFF. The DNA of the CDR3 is TGTGCCAGCAGCGGCCCCACGAGGGCCCAGGGATTCAATGAGCAGTTCTTC.

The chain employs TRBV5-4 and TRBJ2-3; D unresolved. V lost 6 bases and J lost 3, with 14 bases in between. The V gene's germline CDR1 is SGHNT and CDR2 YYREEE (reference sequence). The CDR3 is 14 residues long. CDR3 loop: CASKKSDSTDTQYF. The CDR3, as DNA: TGTGCCAGCAAAAAATCCGATTCTACAGATACGCAGTATTTT.

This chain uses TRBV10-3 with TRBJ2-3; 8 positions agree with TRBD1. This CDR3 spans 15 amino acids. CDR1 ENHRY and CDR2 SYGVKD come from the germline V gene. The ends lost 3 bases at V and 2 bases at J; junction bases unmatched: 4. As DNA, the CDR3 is TGTGCCATCAGTGAACAGGGGGACATCACAGATACGCAGTATTTT. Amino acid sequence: CAISEQGDITDTQYF.

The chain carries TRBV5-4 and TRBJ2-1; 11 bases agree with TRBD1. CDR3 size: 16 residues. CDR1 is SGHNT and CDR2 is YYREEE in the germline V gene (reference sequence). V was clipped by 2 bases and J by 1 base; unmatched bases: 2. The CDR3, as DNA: TGTGCCAGCAGCTTAGGACAGGGGGCTTCCTACAATGAGCAGTTCTTC. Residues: CASSLGQGASYNEQFF.

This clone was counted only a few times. CDR3 bases: TGCGCCAGCAGCGCTGACAGGTACGAGCAGTACTTC. This translates into CASSADRYEQYF. The chain uses TRBV5-1 and TRBJ2-7, with D tentatively TRBD1 (6 bases). The germline gives CDR1 SGHRS, CDR2 YFSETQ. V shed 4 bases and J shed 4 bases, with 9 bases lying between them. The CDR3 runs to 12 residues.

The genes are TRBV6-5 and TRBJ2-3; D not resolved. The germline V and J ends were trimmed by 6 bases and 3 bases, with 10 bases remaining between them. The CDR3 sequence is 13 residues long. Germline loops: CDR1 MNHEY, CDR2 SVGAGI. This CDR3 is CASSGSKTDTQYF. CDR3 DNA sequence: TGTGCCAGCAGCGGGTCTAAGACAGATACGCAGTATTTT.

This CDR3 reads CASSQDAAGNTGELFF. CDR3 in DNA: TGCGCCAGCAGCCAAGATGCGGCAGGGAACACCGGGGAGCTGTTTTTT. The V call is TRBV4-1, the J call TRBJ2-2; the D is unclear. Trimming shortened V by 0 bases and J by 1 base, and 9 bases separated the two germline ends. The CDR3 spans 16 residues. Germline values: CDR1 MGHRA, CDR2 YSYEKL.

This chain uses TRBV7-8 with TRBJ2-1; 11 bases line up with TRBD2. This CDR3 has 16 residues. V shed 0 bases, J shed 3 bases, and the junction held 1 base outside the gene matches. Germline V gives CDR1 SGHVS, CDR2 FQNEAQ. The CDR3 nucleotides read TGTGCCAGCAGCTTAGCGACTAGCGGGAACTACAATGAGCAGTTCTTC. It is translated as CASSLATSGNYNEQFF.

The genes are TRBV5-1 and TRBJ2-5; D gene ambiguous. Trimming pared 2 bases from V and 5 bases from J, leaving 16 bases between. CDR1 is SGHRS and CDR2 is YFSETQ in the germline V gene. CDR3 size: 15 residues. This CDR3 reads CASSFSSTLGETQYF. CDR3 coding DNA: TGCGCCAGCAGCTTTTCGTCTACTTTAGGGGAGACCCAGTACTTC.

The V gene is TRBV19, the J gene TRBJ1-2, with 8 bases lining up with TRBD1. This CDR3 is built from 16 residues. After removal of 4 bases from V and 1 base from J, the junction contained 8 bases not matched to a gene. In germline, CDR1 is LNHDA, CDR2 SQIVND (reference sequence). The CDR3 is CASSTTGGSLNYGYTF. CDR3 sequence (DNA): TGTGCCAGTAGTACCACAGGGGGATCCCTTAACTATGGCTACACCTTC. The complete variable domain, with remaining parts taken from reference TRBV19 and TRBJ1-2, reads DGGITQSPKYLFRKEGQNVTLSCEQNLNHDAMYWYRQDPGQGLRLIYYSQIVNDFQKGDIAEGYSVSREKKESFPLTVTSAQKNPTAFYLCASSTTGGSLNYGYTFGSGTRLTVV.

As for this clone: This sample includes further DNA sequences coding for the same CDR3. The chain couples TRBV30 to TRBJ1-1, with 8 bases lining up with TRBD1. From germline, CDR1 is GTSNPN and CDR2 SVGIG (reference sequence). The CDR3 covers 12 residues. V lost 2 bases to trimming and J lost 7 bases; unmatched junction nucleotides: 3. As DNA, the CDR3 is TGTGCCTGGAGTCCCGGACAGGGTGAAGCTTTCTTT. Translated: CAWSPGQGEAFF.

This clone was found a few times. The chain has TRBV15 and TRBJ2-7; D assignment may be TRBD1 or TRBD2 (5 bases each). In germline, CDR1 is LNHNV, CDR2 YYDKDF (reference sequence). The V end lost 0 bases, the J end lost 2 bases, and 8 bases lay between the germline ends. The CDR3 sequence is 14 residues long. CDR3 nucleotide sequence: TGTGCCACCAGCAGAGAGCAGGGACCCTACGAGCAGTACTTC. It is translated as CATSREQGPYEQYF.

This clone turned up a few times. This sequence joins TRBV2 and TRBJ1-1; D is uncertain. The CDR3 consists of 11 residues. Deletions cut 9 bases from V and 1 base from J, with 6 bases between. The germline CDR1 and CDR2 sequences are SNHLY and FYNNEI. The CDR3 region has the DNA TGTGCCAGAAAATGGAACACTGAAGCTTTCTTT. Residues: CARKWNTEAFF.

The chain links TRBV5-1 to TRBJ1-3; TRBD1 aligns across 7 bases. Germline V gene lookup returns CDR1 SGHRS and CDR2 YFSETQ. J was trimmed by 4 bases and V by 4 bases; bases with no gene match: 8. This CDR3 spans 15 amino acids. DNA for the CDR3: TGCGCCAGCAGCGTCGACAGGGCAGAAGGAAACACCATATATTTT. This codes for CASSVDRAEGNTIYF. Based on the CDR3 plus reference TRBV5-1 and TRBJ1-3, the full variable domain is KAGVTQTPRYLIKTRGQQVTLSCSPISGHRSVSWYQQTPGQGLQFLFEYFSETQRNKGNFPGRFSGRQFSNSRSEMNVSTLELGDSALYLCASSVDRAEGNTIYFGEGSWLTVV.

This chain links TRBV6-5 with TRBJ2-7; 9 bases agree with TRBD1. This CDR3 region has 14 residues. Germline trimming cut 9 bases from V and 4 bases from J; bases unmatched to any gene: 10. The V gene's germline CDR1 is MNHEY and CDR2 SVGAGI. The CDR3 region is CASNTGGLFYEQYF. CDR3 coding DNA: TGTGCCAGTAATACAGGGGGCCTTTTTTACGAGCAGTACTTC.

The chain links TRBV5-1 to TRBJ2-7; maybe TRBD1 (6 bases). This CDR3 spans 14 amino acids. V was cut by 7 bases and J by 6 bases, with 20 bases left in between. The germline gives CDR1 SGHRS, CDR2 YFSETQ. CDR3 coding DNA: TGCGCCAGCGGACCCAACAGGGCAGGAAGCGAGCAGTACTTC. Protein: CASGPNRAGSEQYF.

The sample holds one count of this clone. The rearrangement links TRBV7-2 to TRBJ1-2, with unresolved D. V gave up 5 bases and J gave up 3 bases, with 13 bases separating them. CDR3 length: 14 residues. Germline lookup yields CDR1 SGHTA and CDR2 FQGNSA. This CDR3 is CASSVNGIDYGYTF. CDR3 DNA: TGTGCCAGCAGCGTAAATGGCATCGACTATGGCTACACCTTC.

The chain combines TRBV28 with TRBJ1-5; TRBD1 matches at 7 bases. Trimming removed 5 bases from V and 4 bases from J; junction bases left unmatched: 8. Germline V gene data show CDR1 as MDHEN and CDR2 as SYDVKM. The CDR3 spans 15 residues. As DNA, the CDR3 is TGTGCCAGCAGTGGAGCGGGGACAGTAAATCAGCCCCAGCATTTT. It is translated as CASSGAGTVNQPQHF.

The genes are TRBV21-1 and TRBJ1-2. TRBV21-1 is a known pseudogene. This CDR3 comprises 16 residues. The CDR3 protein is CASSRGGGLKEYGYTF. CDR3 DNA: TGTGCCAGCAGCAGGGGGGGTGGACTTAAAGAGTATGGCTACACCTTC.